This is a list of T cell receptor beta chains from one sample in a study of cytomegalovirus exposure and HLA in healthy donors. Measured with immunoSEQ multiplex PCR; TCRdb has only the in-frame clones, and not every one. This sample has more than 150,000 clones; roughly 77% occur once, and the top ten carry 1.5% to 2%. The sample taken for sequencing was PBMCs. All receptors derive from a woman younger than 45 in good health and CMV-seronegative. Both conserved end residues are part of each CDR3. Fields, in order: J gene, V gene, D gene, CDR3 protein. The D gene is left open where the match is weak.

TRBJ1-1	TRBV18	NA	CASSPLETTEAFF
TRBJ1-2	TRBV4-1	TRBD1	CASSPRQGSYGYTF
TRBJ1-6	TRBV5-1	NA	CASSLVVSSYNSPLHF
TRBJ1-3	TRBV7-8	NA	CASSGGASGNTIYF
TRBJ1-2	TRBV5-1	TRBD1	CASSSGTGENGYTF
TRBJ1-3	TRBV6-5	TRBD1	CASSPGQASGNTIYF
TRBJ2-3	TRBV6-6	TRBD1	CASGVAGGAGTQYF
TRBJ2-7	TRBV7-9	NA	CASSLIQGSGEQYF
TRBJ2-7	TRBV6-1	NA	CASSDGTALSYEQYF
TRBJ1-3	TRBV29-1	NA	CSVHSGNTIYF
TRBJ1-2	TRBV7-8	NA	CASSLGGMPYGYTF
TRBJ1-2	TRBV5-1	NA	CASSTTGRPDGYTF
TRBJ2-5	TRBV9	TRBD2	CASSVDPAGGIQETQYF
TRBJ2-3	TRBV5-1	TRBD2	CASHLGGDRTDTQYF
TRBJ1-1	TRBV7-3	TRBD1	CASSLTPRDRGPEAFF
TRBJ2-3	TRBV5-1	TRBD2	CASSTAGGGTDTQYF
TRBJ2-7	TRBV5-8	TRBD1	CASIRDRRLGALYEQYF
TRBJ2-6	TRBV9	NA	CASSVEVGGQFSGANVLTF
TRBJ2-7	TRBV29-1	TRBD1	CSVEGGTGGSSYEQYF
TRBJ1-2	TRBV6-5	NA	CASSFRGDTVFYGYTF
TRBJ1-6	TRBV4-1	NA	CASSRLTGVRNSPLHF
TRBJ1-6	TRBV30	TRBD1	CAWSARDRVWSPLHF
TRBJ1-1	TRBV7-9	NA	CASMEGNTEAFF
TRBJ1-1	TRBV6-5	NA	CASSKNRANTEAFF
TRBJ1-1	TRBV18	NA	CASSPVGGGMNTEAFF
TRBJ2-5	TRBV12-5	NA	CASGASGQETQYF
TRBJ2-5	TRBV7-6	NA	CASSLRTVEQETQYF
TRBJ1-6	TRBV6-4	NA	CASLGRGASNSPLHF
TRBJ1-3	TRBV6-1	TRBD1	CASSARTGGFSAVGNTIYF
TRBJ1-1	TRBV6-1	TRBD1	CASSPDRGTEAFF
TRBJ2-7	TRBV19	TRBD1	CASSGQGAGEQYF
TRBJ1-6	TRBV4-1	TRBD1	CASSQGPGQDRNSPLHF
TRBJ2-1	TRBV10-1	NA	CASSRRGGGIYEQFF
TRBJ1-4	TRBV19	TRBD1	CASTPNRRGRATNEKLFF
TRBJ2-7	TRBV13	TRBD1	CASSSGTANEQYF
TRBJ2-5	TRBV4-1	TRBD2	CASSQELAGAGETQYF
TRBJ1-1	TRBV7-9	TRBD1	CATWDRVSTEAFF
TRBJ2-3	TRBV14	NA	CASSPLTQSGTQYF
TRBJ1-5	TRBV7-9	NA	CASSFTAVNQPQHF
TRBJ2-3	TRBV12-5	TRBD2	CASGPQRGGTTDTQYF
TRBJ1-2	TRBV29-1	NA	CSVEEEGYGYTF
TRBJ1-1	TRBV7-9	TRBD1	CASTQHRIGDRRTEAFF
TRBJ1-5	TRBV9	NA	CASSVEPTEQPQHF
TRBJ1-4	TRBV5-6	TRBD1	CASSLRTGSDEKLFF
TRBJ1-4	TRBV29-1	TRBD1	CSVATPGQPEKLFF
TRBJ1-5	TRBV19	NA	CASSDDTRSNQPQHF
TRBJ2-1	TRBV6-1	TRBD1	CASTRQGRGTNEQFF
TRBJ1-5	TRBV7-2	NA	CASRSTGTNQPQHF
TRBJ1-4	TRBV19	TRBD1	CAIGDLGQEEKLFF